The 31 T cell receptor beta chains reported below all come from one sample, sequenced in a study of shared clonotypes between healthy human individuals. Positively selected for CCR7, the CD45RO-negative cells used as naive CD8 cells excluded terminally differentiated effector memory CD45RA+ cells. Produced via immunoSEQ multiplex PCR; TCRdb's table is partial and in-frame only. The sample carries about 2 million clones, approximately 95% recorded once. Input material: naive CD8+ T cells sorted from blood. Receptors originate from a man between 18 and 29 years old in good health.

This clone was observed once. V gene TRBV5-4 combines with J gene TRBJ1-2, with TRBD1 as a possible D gene (5 bases). Between the trimmed V and J ends, which lost 4 bases and 4 bases, there was a span of 14 bases. The CDR3 is 14 amino acids. Germline CDR1 reads SGHNT; CDR2 reads YYREEE (reference sequence). DNA of the CDR3: TGTGCCAGCAGCGCAGTGGGGGAGGGCTATGGCTACACCTTC. Translating it yields CASSAVGEGYGYTF.

The chain is built from TRBV4-1 and TRBJ2-2; 9 nucleotides line up with TRBD2. Trimming at V came to 2 bases and at J to 5 bases, leaving 9 bases not matched to a gene. Germline V gives CDR1 MGHRA, CDR2 YSYEKL. The CDR3 runs 17 residues. CDR3 coding DNA: TGCGCCAGCAGCCAACCCGGGACTAGCTTAGATACCGGGGAGCTGTTTTTT. Protein sequence: CASSQPGTSLDTGELFF.

The chain couples TRBV5-6 to TRBJ1-1; perhaps TRBD1 as D (5 bases). This CDR3 spans 16 amino acids. In germline, CDR1 is SGHDT, CDR2 YYEEEE. V was clipped by 4 bases and J by 0 bases, with 16 bases between them. The CDR3 coding sequence is TGTGCCAGCAGCAGGGACCGGTGGACTATGAACACTGAAGCTTTCTTT. Protein sequence: CASSRDRWTMNTEAFF.

The chain recombines TRBV14 with TRBJ2-7; 10 nucleotides match TRBD1. CDR3 length: 15 residues. Trimming removed 4 bases from V and 5 bases from J; junction bases left unmatched: 8. The germline V gene encodes CDR1 SGHDN and CDR2 FVKESK. CDR3 region: CASSLPGQGLHEQYF. In nucleotides, the CDR3 is TGTGCCAGCAGCCTACCGGGACAGGGGTTACACGAGCAGTACTTC.

The chain carries TRBV7-9 and TRBJ1-1; unclear D gene. Trimming shortened V by 2 bases and J by 1 base, and 5 bases separated the two germline ends. The CDR3 has 13 amino acids. Germline V gene data show CDR1 as SEHNR and CDR2 as FQNEAQ (reference sequence). The CDR3 protein is CASSLQENTEAFF. The DNA for the CDR3 is TGTGCCAGCAGCTTACAAGAGAACACTGAAGCTTTCTTT.

The CDR3 region has the DNA TGTGCCAGCAGTAGTTTCCGACAGGGGGCGTCCTACGAGCAGTACTTC. Translation: CASSSFRQGASYEQYF. The V gene is TRBV27, the J gene TRBJ2-7; 10 bases align to TRBD1. V was pared by 5 bases and J by 1 base, with 8 bases of the junction left unmatched. The CDR3 runs to 16 residues. Germline V lookup: CDR1 MNHEY, CDR2 SMNVEV (reference sequence).

The chain combines TRBV30 with TRBJ2-1, with TRBD2 as a possible D gene (5 bases). The V gene's germline CDR1 is GTSNPN and CDR2 SVGIG (reference sequence). The CDR3 loop spans 13 amino acids. The germline V and J ends were trimmed by 8 bases and 3 bases, with 14 bases remaining between them. CDR3 in amino acids: CAIGLPNYNEQFF. The CDR3 bases are TGTGCCATAGGACTTCCCAACTACAATGAGCAGTTCTTC.

Regarding this clone: Since the CDR3 does not end with the conserved phenylalanine or tryptophan, this likely comes from a read error. It is unclear where the CDR3 begins or ends on the DNA, so no DNA is shown, and the CDR3 is as TCRdb lists it. This rearrangement joins TRBV4-1 to TRBJ1-1; the tabulated D call, TRBD1, remains unverified against the DNA. The CDR3 is 14 residues long, ends included. In germline, CDR1 is MGHRA, CDR2 YSYEKL. CDR3 protein: CASSQVSGKLGQVV.

DNA for the CDR3: TGTGCCAGCAGCTTGTACAGCCAGAACACTGAAGCTTTCTTT. Translation: CASSLYSQNTEAFF. The chain combines TRBV5-5 with TRBJ1-1, with no clear D. The CDR3 runs 14 residues. V was cut by 1 base and J by 1 base, with 8 bases left in between. Germline CDR1 is SGHKS and CDR2 is YYEKEE (reference sequence).

This sequence joins TRBV7-9 and TRBJ1-1; tentatively, D is TRBD1 (5 bases). The CDR3 runs 14 residues. The ends were cut back, 6 bases at V and 7 bases at J, with 18 bases in the middle. CDR1 and CDR2 from the germline V gene are SEHNR and FQNEAQ (reference sequence). This chain's CDR3 is CASSSDWGRYEAFF. The CDR3 DNA reads as TGTGCCAGCAGTTCTGACTGGGGCAGATATGAAGCTTTCTTT. Full variable domain (missing parts from reference TRBV7-9 and TRBJ1-1): DTGVSQNPRHKITKRGQNVTFRCDPISEHNRLYWYRQTLGQGPEFLTYFQNEAQLEKSRLLSDRFSAERPKGSFSTLEIQRTEQGDSAMYLCASSSDWGRYEAFFGQGTRLTVV.

Worth noting for this clone: The same CDR3 also results from other DNA sequences found in this sample. V and J are TRBV6-6 and TRBJ2-1, with 8 bases matching TRBD2. This CDR3 has 15 amino acids. Germline V gene lookup returns CDR1 MNHNY and CDR2 SVGAGI (reference sequence). The trim removed 1 base at V and 3 bases at J, leaving 2 bases unmatched. CDR3 bases: TGTGCCAGCAGTTACTTGGGGACTAGCTACAATGAGCAGTTCTTC. This encodes CASSYLGTSYNEQFF.

This chain joins TRBV6-6 and TRBJ1-1; D may be TRBD1 (5 bases). Per germline, CDR1 MNHNY and CDR2 SVGAGI (reference sequence). Trimming cost V 6 bases and J 0 bases, with 8 bases left between them. The length of the CDR3 is 13 residues. The CDR3 loop reads CASRLGVNTEAFF. The CDR3 region has the DNA TGTGCCAGCAGACTAGGGGTGAACACTGAAGCTTTCTTT.

This clone came up once. The germline gene is not matched at one end of the junction; a read error may be the cause. The rearrangement joins TRBV7-7 to TRBJ2-3; 14 bases match TRBD2. CDR1 and CDR2 (germline): SSHAT, FNYEAQ (reference sequence). This CDR3 has 19 residues. The CDR3 sequence: CASSCRLAGGQGISDTQYF. For the CDR3, the DNA is TGTGCTAGCAGCTGTCGACTAGCGGGAGGGCAAGGTATTTCAGATACGCAGTATTTT.

The rearrangement links TRBV7-6 to TRBJ2-4; 9 bases map to TRBD1. The trim removed 4 bases at V and 8 bases at J, leaving 6 bases unmatched. Germline CDR1 reads SGHVS; CDR2 reads FNYEAQ. The CDR3 is made up of 14 amino acids. Written as DNA, the CDR3 is TGTGCCAGCAGCTCCCCGACAGGGGGGGACATTCAGTACTTC. Protein sequence: CASSSPTGGDIQYF.

The rearrangement uses TRBV14 and TRBJ1-3; D not resolved. The V gene lost 0 bases and the J gene lost 4 bases, with 13 bases spanning the gap. The germline gives CDR1 SGHDN, CDR2 FVKESK. The CDR3 consists of 16 residues. In DNA form, the CDR3 reads TGTGCCAGCAGCCAAGATCGGACCTCCAAGGGAAACACCATATATTTT. Translated: CASSQDRTSKGNTIYF.

J is TRBJ2-7 and V is TRBV4-2, with 11 bases aligning to TRBD2. Unmatched junction bases numbered 4, after V lost 4 bases and J lost 5 bases. CDR1 and CDR2 from the germline V gene are LGHNA and YNFKEQ. The CDR3 sequence is 14 residues long. CDR3 bases: TGTGCCAGCAGCCGAACTAGCGGGAGAGACGAGCAGTACTTC. It is translated as CASSRTSGRDEQYF.

The V call is TRBV30, the J call TRBJ2-4, with D possibly being TRBD1 or TRBD2 (5 bases each). The CDR3 has 13 residues. V gave up 4 bases and J gave up 6 bases, with 13 bases separating them. The germline V gene encodes CDR1 GTSNPN and CDR2 SVGIG (reference sequence). CDR3 amino acids: CAWNPTGTNIQYF. DNA of the CDR3: TGTGCCTGGAACCCCACCGGGACAAACATTCAGTACTTC.

DNA of the CDR3: TGCGCCAGCAGCCCCGGTTGGGGGAGCTCCTACGAGCAGTACTTC. This sequence encodes CASSPGWGSSYEQYF. This chain joins TRBV4-1 and TRBJ2-7; D might be TRBD1 or TRBD2, each matching 5 bases. This CDR3 has 15 amino acids. Germline CDR1 and CDR2: MGHRA and YSYEKL. The ends were cut back, 4 bases at V and 0 bases at J, with 13 bases in the middle.

The table lists this clone with a count of one. The chain employs TRBV11-2 and TRBJ2-1; 9 bases are shared with TRBD1. This CDR3 has 13 residues. The germline gives CDR1 SGHAT, CDR2 FQNNGV. With V trimmed by 7 bases and J by 9 bases, 7 bases remained unmatched. Here the CDR3 DNA reads TGTGCCAGCACGGGACAGGGACTAACTGAGCAGTTCTTC. This encodes CASTGQGLTEQFF.

The rearrangement links TRBV11-2 to TRBJ1-1, with D uncertain. Trimming cost V 3 bases and J 10 bases, with 27 bases left between them. This CDR3 has 17 amino acids. Germline assignment: CDR1 SGHAT and CDR2 FQNNGV. CDR3 in amino acids: CASSLLPPGRDTHGAFF. The CDR3 DNA reads as TGTGCCAGCAGCTTGCTACCCCCCGGTCGGGATACTCACGGAGCTTTCTTT. The full variable domain, rest sourced from reference TRBV11-2 and TRBJ1-1, is EAGVAQSPRYKIIEKRQSVAFWCNPISGHATLYWYQQILGQGPKLLIQFQNNGVVDDSQLPKDRFSAERLKGVDSTLKIQPAKLEDSAVYLCASSLLPPGRDTHGAFFGQGTRLTVV.

The rearrangement links TRBV4-1 to TRBJ1-4, with 9 positions matching TRBD1. V shed 4 bases, J shed 5 bases, and the junction held 2 bases outside the gene matches. Germline lookup yields CDR1 MGHRA and CDR2 YSYEKL. The CDR3 sequence is 14 residues long. DNA of the CDR3: TGCGCCAGCAGCCCCGGGACAGGGAATGAAAAACTGTTTTTT. This sequence encodes CASSPGTGNEKLFF.

In nucleotides, the CDR3 is TGTGCCAGCAGCGTAGAGGGGGTCTGGGGCTATGGCTACACCTTC. Translation gives CASSVEGVWGYGYTF. The genes are TRBV9 and TRBJ1-2; tentative D call: TRBD1 (6 bases). CDR1 is SGDLS and CDR2 is YYNGEE in the germline V gene. The CDR3 is 15 amino acids. V lost 0 bases and J lost 4, with 13 bases in between.

The rearrangement links TRBV5-1 to TRBJ2-7; possible D gene TRBD2, 6 bases. With 2 bases removed from V and 3 bases from J, the gap between germline ends came to 12 bases. The CDR3 length is 14 residues. Germline CDR1 is SGHRS and CDR2 is YFSETQ. The CDR3 spells CASSFGTANYEQYF. DNA for the CDR3: TGCGCCAGCAGCTTTGGGACTGCTAACTACGAGCAGTACTTC.

The genes are TRBV7-9 and TRBJ2-1, with TRBD1 identical over 9 bases. The CDR3 spans 15 residues. The germline gives CDR1 SEHNR, CDR2 FQNEAQ (reference sequence). The V and J ends lost 5 bases and 6 bases, in that order; junction bases with no gene match: 8. CDR3 loop: CASSPPWGQGNEQFF. DNA for the CDR3: TGTGCCAGCAGCCCACCCTGGGGACAGGGCAATGAGCAGTTCTTC. Combining the CDR3 with reference TRBV7-9 and TRBJ2-1 gives the whole variable domain DTGVSQNPRHKITKRGQNVTFRCDPISEHNRLYWYRQTLGQGPEFLTYFQNEAQLEKSRLLSDRFSAERPKGSFSTLEIQRTEQGDSAMYLCASSPPWGQGNEQFFGPGTRLTVL.

The gene calls are TRBV5-1 and TRBJ2-5, with D perhaps TRBD1 (5 bases). The CDR3 runs to 14 residues. V shed 3 bases and J shed 2 bases, with 11 bases lying between them. Per the germline V gene, CDR1 is SGHRS and CDR2 is YFSETQ. The CDR3 here is CASSSQGLQETQYF. DNA of the CDR3: TGCGCCAGCAGCTCTCAGGGCCTACAAGAGACCCAGTACTTC. The full variable domain, rest sourced from reference TRBV5-1 and TRBJ2-5, is KAGVTQTPRYLIKTRGQQVTLSCSPISGHRSVSWYQQTPGQGLQFLFEYFSETQRNKGNFPGRFSGRQFSNSRSEMNVSTLELGDSALYLCASSSQGLQETQYFGPGTRLLVL.

The genes are TRBV10-3 and TRBJ2-3; the match to TRBD2 covers 9 bases. The CDR3 loop spans 14 amino acids. The J segment lost 5 bases and the V segment lost 7 bases, leaving 7 bases of the junction unmatched. Looked up from germline, CDR1 is ENHRY and CDR2 is SYGVKD. The CDR3 loop reads CAIKPSGEVDTQYF. CDR3 DNA sequence: TGTGCCATCAAGCCTAGCGGGGAGGTAGATACGCAGTATTTT.

This chain's CDR3 is CASTIGGGYNQPQHF. Here the CDR3 DNA reads TGTGCCAGTACCATAGGGGGCGGGTACAATCAGCCCCAGCATTTT. The genes are TRBV19 and TRBJ1-5, with 7 bases matching TRBD1. The CDR3 runs 15 residues. V was pared by 7 bases and J by 3 bases, with 9 bases of the junction left unmatched. The germline V gene has CDR1 LNHDA and CDR2 SQIVND (reference sequence).

The chain is built from TRBV7-9 and TRBJ2-7; maybe TRBD1 (5 bases). CDR3 length: 16 residues. Germline CDR1 is SEHNR and CDR2 is FQNEAQ (reference sequence). The V end lost 5 bases, the J end lost 5 bases, and 22 bases lay between the germline ends. The CDR3 DNA is TGTGCCAGCAGCCTAAGTCCAGGGATGGCTAGTAACGAGCAGTACTTC. Its translation: CASSLSPGMASNEQYF.

V gene TRBV5-1 combines with J gene TRBJ2-3, with TRBD2 matching 7 bases. Looked up from germline, CDR1 is SGHRS and CDR2 is YFSETQ. There are 17 residues in the CDR3. The J segment lost 2 bases and the V segment lost 4 bases, leaving 13 bases of the junction unmatched. The CDR3: CASSRSFGLAATDTQYF. The DNA for the CDR3 is TGCGCCAGCAGCCGATCGTTCGGGCTAGCGGCCACAGATACGCAGTATTTT.

The chain's CDR3 is CASSQAIGGTYGYTF. CDR3 coding DNA: TGCGCCAGCAGCCAAGCTATAGGGGGAACCTATGGCTACACCTTC. The chain is built from TRBV4-1 and TRBJ1-2; D possibly corresponds to TRBD1 (6 bases). Trimming shortened V by 1 base and J by 4 bases, and 13 bases separated the two germline ends. The CDR3 runs to 15 residues. Germline V CDR1 and CDR2: MGHRA, YSYEKL.

This chain joins TRBV5-6 and TRBJ1-1, with 7 bases that match TRBD1. After removal of 4 bases from V and 6 bases from J, the junction contained 18 bases not matched to a gene. The CDR3 runs 17 residues. CDR1 is SGHDT and CDR2 is YYEEEE in the germline V gene. In DNA form, the CDR3 reads TGTGCCAGCAGCCTTACCCCGGGACAGACCTTTGGGGCTGAAGCTTTCTTT. Its protein is CASSLTPGQTFGAEAFF. Full variable domain (outside the CDR3, taken from reference TRBV5-6 and TRBJ1-1): DAGVTQSPTHLIKTRGQQVTLRCSPKSGHDTVSWYQQALGQGPQFIFQYYEEEERQRGNFPDRFSGHQFPNYSSELNVNALLLGDSALYLCASSLTPGQTFGAEAFFGQGTRLTVV.